These 29 T cell receptor beta chains came from one sample sequenced in a study of blood T cell repertoires in COVID-19. TCRdb's table, derived via immunoSEQ multiplex PCR, lists solely in-frame clones and lacks some. The table has 100,000 to 150,000 clones, approximately 87% seen once. Sequenced material: peripheral blood. The receptors originated from a woman aged 70-85 years with acute or convalescent COVID-19.

The chain employs TRBV2 and TRBJ2-7; D gene unclear. This CDR3 contains 13 residues. The V and J ends lost 6 bases and 4 bases respectively, with 13 bases between them. Germline V gives CDR1 SNHLY, CDR2 FYNNEI. This chain's CDR3 is CASSPPVAYEQYF. CDR3 DNA: TGTGCCAGCAGCCCTCCCGTGGCTTACGAGCAGTACTTC. Variable domain in full (rest from reference TRBV2 and TRBJ2-7): EPEVTQTPSHQVTQMGQEVILRCVPISNHLYFYWYRQILGQKVEFLVSFYNNEISEKSEIFDDQFSVERPDGSNFTLKIRSTKLEDSAMYFCASSPPVAYEQYFGPGTRLTVT.

This sequence joins TRBV2 and TRBJ2-5; 9 bases line up with TRBD2. Trimming took 6 bases from V and 3 from J; bases not matched to a gene: 8. The CDR3 is 15 residues long. Germline V lookup: CDR1 SNHLY, CDR2 FYNNEI. For the CDR3, the DNA is TGTGCCAGCAGCGTTGGCGGGGGGGCTGAAGAGACCCAGTACTTC. Translation gives CASSVGGGAEETQYF.

V is TRBV28 and J is TRBJ1-3, with TRBD1 matching over 9 bases. CDR3 length equals 17 residues. Trimming at V came to 4 bases and at J to 4 bases, leaving 11 bases not matched to a gene. Germline CDR1 and CDR2: MDHEN and SYDVKM. CDR3 in amino acids: CASSSTLGTGSGNTIYF. CDR3 coding DNA: TGTGCCAGCAGTTCCACTCTAGGGACAGGGTCAGGAAACACCATATATTTT.

The chain recombines TRBV18 with TRBJ2-3; TRBD2 aligns across 7 bases. Germline trimming cut 5 bases from V and 6 bases from J; bases unmatched to any gene: 11. Germline lookup yields CDR1 KGHSH and CDR2 LQKENI. The CDR3 length is 15 residues. This chain's CDR3 is CASSDLGGFVDTQYF. The CDR3, as DNA: TGTGCCAGCTCAGACCTCGGGGGGTTCGTCGATACGCAGTATTTT.

The CDR3: CASSQETGDQPQHF. The DNA of the CDR3 is TGTGCCAGCAGCCAGGAGACAGGTGATCAGCCCCAGCATTTT. J is TRBJ1-5 and V is TRBV3-1 (or the pseudogene TRBV3-2), with D possibly matching TRBD1 (6 bases). The CDR3 extends over 14 amino acids. Germline V gene lookup returns CDR1 LGHDT and CDR2 YNNKEL (reference sequence). With 3 bases removed from V and 5 bases from J, the gap between germline ends came to 11 bases.

The rearrangement uses TRBV7-3 and TRBJ2-2; D is uncertain. V lost 3 bases to trimming and J lost 4 bases, with 12 bases between them. CDR3 length: 15 amino acids. Germline CDR1 is SGHTA and CDR2 is FQGTGA. CDR3 sequence (DNA): TGTGCCAGCAGCTTGGGTGACAAATTCACCGGGGAGCTGTTTTTT. Its protein product is CASSLGDKFTGELFF.

V and J are TRBV6-5 and TRBJ2-3; a weak D match, TRBD2 (7 bases). CDR3 size: 16 residues. Per the germline V gene, CDR1 is MNHEY and CDR2 is SVGAGI. V shed 0 bases and J shed 3 bases, with 13 bases lying between them. The CDR3 bases are TGTGCCAGCAGTTACTCGGGGGGGCGGTGGACAGATACGCAGTATTTT. It yields the protein CASSYSGGRWTDTQYF.

V and J are TRBV27 and TRBJ1-1, with no clear D. This CDR3 has 15 amino acids. Trimming cost V 1 base and J 1 base, with 10 bases left between them. Germline values: CDR1 MNHEY, CDR2 SMNVEV (reference sequence). CDR3 sequence (DNA): TGTGCCAGCAGTTTATTTCGAGGTTCGAACACTGAAGCTTTCTTT. It yields the protein CASSLFRGSNTEAFF.

The gene calls are TRBV19 and TRBJ2-7; 7 bases are shared with TRBD1. Germline trimming cut 3 bases from V and 5 bases from J; bases unmatched to any gene: 4. The V gene's germline CDR1 is LNHDA and CDR2 SQIVND (reference sequence). The CDR3 loop spans 13 amino acids. Written as DNA, the CDR3 is TGTGCCAGTAGTATTGGGACAGCAAACGAGCAGTACTTC. Translated: CASSIGTANEQYF.

The rearrangement joins TRBV2 to TRBJ1-2; D perhaps matches TRBD1 (6 bases). V was clipped by 6 bases and J by 2 bases, with 16 bases between them. Germline V lookup: CDR1 SNHLY, CDR2 FYNNEI. CDR3 length: 15 amino acids. Written as DNA, the CDR3 is TGTGCCAGCAGCGGGGGGGGCAGCAAGAACTATGGCTACACCTTC. Residues: CASSGGGSKNYGYTF.

V and J are TRBV19 and TRBJ1-3, with 7 bases fitting TRBD1. J was trimmed by 4 bases and V by 4 bases; bases with no gene match: 10. The germline V gene encodes CDR1 LNHDA and CDR2 SQIVND (reference sequence). This CDR3 is 16 amino acids long. The CDR3: CASSNRQGNLGNTIYF. The CDR3 nucleotides read TGTGCCAGTAGTAACCGACAGGGAAATCTAGGAAACACCATATATTTT. The variable domain in full, completed from reference TRBV19 and TRBJ1-3, reads DGGITQSPKYLFRKEGQNVTLSCEQNLNHDAMYWYRQDPGQGLRLIYYSQIVNDFQKGDIAEGYSVSREKKESFPLTVTSAQKNPTAFYLCASSNRQGNLGNTIYFGEGSWLTVV.

V is TRBV6-5 and J is TRBJ1-6, with TRBD1 matching over 7 bases. Germline V gene sequence: CDR1 MNHEY, CDR2 SVGAGI. The CDR3 has 15 residues. The J segment lost 7 bases and the V segment lost 5 bases, leaving 8 bases of the junction unmatched. CDR3 sequence (DNA): TGTGCCAGCAGTAACCGACAGGGAGGCAATTCACCCCTCCACTTT. It translates to CASSNRQGGNSPLHF.

This rearrangement joins TRBV29-1 to TRBJ2-7; weak D call: TRBD1 (6 bases). Deletions cut 3 bases from V and 5 bases from J, with 14 bases between. CDR1 and CDR2 from the germline V gene are SQVTM and ANQGSEA. CDR3 length: 13 amino acids. CDR3 region: CSVDGRQDHEQYF. The CDR3, as DNA: TGCAGCGTTGATGGGAGACAGGACCACGAGCAGTACTTC.

This chain's CDR3 is CASSLWANKGQGQETQYF. CDR3 DNA sequence: TGTGCCAGCAGTTTATGGGCAAATAAGGGACAGGGCCAAGAGACCCAGTACTTC. The rearrangement links TRBV28 to TRBJ2-5, with TRBD1 identical over 9 bases. The CDR3 is 18 residues long. In germline, CDR1 is MDHEN, CDR2 SYDVKM. Trimming at V came to 0 bases and at J to 1 base, leaving 9 bases not matched to a gene.

This sequence joins TRBV6-5 and TRBJ1-6; 7 bases are a match to TRBD1. V was clipped by 7 bases and J by 8 bases; unmatched bases: 11. The CDR3 loop spans 15 amino acids. Germline lookup yields CDR1 MNHEY and CDR2 SVGAGI. CDR3 sequence: CASKGQALRDSPLHF. As DNA, the CDR3 is TGTGCCAGCAAAGGACAGGCGCTCAGGGATTCACCCCTCCACTTT.

The chain couples TRBV5-8 to TRBJ2-1; weak D call: TRBD2 (7 bases). Germline V gene data show CDR1 as SGHTS and CDR2 as YDEGEE. V shed 0 bases and J shed 9 bases, with 13 bases lying between them. The CDR3 is 14 residues long. CDR3 nucleotides: TGTGCCAGCAGCTTGGAGATGGGGGGGCCTGAGCAGTTCTTC. It is translated as CASSLEMGGPEQFF.

The chain joins TRBV29-1 to TRBJ1-2; D not resolved. V was shortened by 2 bases and J by 7 bases, with 14 bases between the two germline ends. Germline-derived CDR1 and CDR2 are SQVTM and ANQGSEA. The CDR3 consists of 13 residues. CDR3 region: CSVETPEASGYTF. The CDR3 nucleotides read TGCAGCGTTGAAACCCCCGAGGCGTCTGGCTACACCTTC.

The V call is TRBV9, the J call TRBJ2-5; 12 bases line up with TRBD2. The CDR3 has 17 residues. CDR1 is SGDLS, CDR2 YYNGEE, per germline. The trim removed 0 bases at V and 2 bases at J, leaving 5 bases unmatched. The CDR3 DNA follows: TGTGCCAGCAGCGTAGGCCCCCTAGCGGGGGGGCAAGAGACCCAGTACTTC. This codes for CASSVGPLAGGQETQYF.

The rearrangement uses TRBV19 and TRBJ1-1; D may be TRBD1 (5 bases). The length of the CDR3 is 15 residues. Germline-derived CDR1 and CDR2 are LNHDA and SQIVND (reference sequence). Trimming removed 2 bases from V and 1 base from J, with 11 bases in between. CDR3 bases: TGTGCCAGTAGTATACGTCCCAGGGCGAACACTGAAGCTTTCTTT. As protein: CASSIRPRANTEAFF. Looking up the rest from reference TRBV19 and TRBJ1-1 gives the full variable domain: DGGITQSPKYLFRKEGQNVTLSCEQNLNHDAMYWYRQDPGQGLRLIYYSQIVNDFQKGDIAEGYSVSREKKESFPLTVTSAQKNPTAFYLCASSIRPRANTEAFFGQGTRLTVV.

The chain employs TRBV4-1 and TRBJ2-7, with 8 nucleotides matching TRBD1. V shed 3 bases and J 6 bases; nucleotides not matched to a gene: 7. Germline CDR1 is MGHRA and CDR2 is YSYEKL. CDR3 length: 14 amino acids. CDR3 sequence: CASSQTGQAVEQYF. The DNA of the CDR3 is TGCGCCAGCAGCCAGACGGGACAGGCTGTCGAGCAGTACTTC.

V is TRBV7-2 and J is TRBJ2-7; the D gene is possibly TRBD2 (6 bases). V lost 1 base and J lost 2, with 12 bases in between. The CDR3 has 15 amino acids. Per the germline V gene, CDR1 is SGHTA and CDR2 is FQGNSA. This CDR3 is CASSLGRGLTYEQYF. The CDR3 DNA follows: TGTGCCAGCAGCTTAGGACGGGGGTTGACCTACGAGCAGTACTTC. Using reference TRBV7-2 and TRBJ2-7 for the parts outside the CDR3, the full variable domain is GAGVSQSPSNKVTEKGKDVELRCDPISGHTALYWYRQSLGQGLEFLIYFQGNSAPDKSGLPSDRFSAERTGGSVSTLTIQRTQQEDSAVYLCASSLGRGLTYEQYFGPGTRLTVT.

This chain links TRBV7-6 with TRBJ1-2; 7 bases are a match to TRBD1. The junction had 13 bases not matched to a gene; V was cut back by 5 bases and J by 4 bases. The CDR3 sequence is 16 residues long. The germline CDR1 and CDR2 sequences are SGHVS and FNYEAQ. The CDR3 DNA sequence: TGTGCCAGCAGCCGGGGGGGGGACAGTTTCCTCTATGGCTACACCTTC. This sequence encodes CASSRGGDSFLYGYTF.

This clone was recorded once. The chain carries TRBV18 and TRBJ2-7; D might be TRBD1 (5 bases). This CDR3 spans 14 amino acids. V shed 3 bases and J shed 4 bases, with 13 bases lying between them. CDR1 and CDR2 from the germline V gene are KGHSH and LQKENI. The DNA for the CDR3 is TGTGCCAGCTCACCTGGCGTTGGGGCTTACGAGCAGTACTTC. Amino acids: CASSPGVGAYEQYF.

This chain links TRBV5-4 with TRBJ1-3; 9 bases align to TRBD1. Germline V gene lookup returns CDR1 SGHNT and CDR2 YYREEE (reference sequence). The CDR3 runs 14 residues. The ends lost 3 bases at V and 3 bases at J; junction bases unmatched: 1. The CDR3 DNA is TGTGCCAGCAGCTGGGACAGGGTTGGAAACACCATATATTTT. Amino acid sequence: CASSWDRVGNTIYF. Full variable domain (outside the CDR3, taken from reference TRBV5-4 and TRBJ1-3): ETGVTQSPTHLIKTRGQQVTLRCSSQSGHNTVSWYQQALGQGPQFIFQYYREEENGRGNFPPRFSGLQFPNYSSELNVNALELDDSALYLCASSWDRVGNTIYFGEGSWLTVV.

J is TRBJ2-1 and V is TRBV11-2, with 11 positions matching TRBD2. The CDR3 extends over 15 amino acids. Germline values: CDR1 SGHAT, CDR2 FQNNGV. V lost 7 bases to trimming and J lost 5 bases; unmatched junction nucleotides: 7. CDR3 protein: CASTPLAGGHNEQFF. The DNA for the CDR3 is TGTGCCAGCACTCCGCTAGCGGGGGGACACAATGAGCAGTTCTTC.

Comment on this clone: At one boundary the junction diverges from the germline segment, which might be a read error. This rearrangement joins TRBV3-1 (or the pseudogene TRBV3-2) to TRBJ1-2; D uncertain. Germline loops: CDR1 LGHDT, CDR2 YNNKEL (reference sequence). This CDR3 region has 14 residues. Here the CDR3 DNA reads TGTGCCAGCAGCCAGTCTGAGACACACAAACGATACAGCTTC. This sequence encodes CASSQSETHKRYSF.

The V and J genes are TRBV4-2 and TRBJ1-5; no clear D gene. Germline values: CDR1 LGHNA, CDR2 YNFKEQ. The V gene lost 0 bases and the J gene lost 6 bases, with 18 bases spanning the gap. The CDR3 totals 17 residues. The CDR3 reads CASSQEGSWRLGQPQHF. In nucleotides, the CDR3 is TGTGCCAGCAGCCAAGAAGGGAGTTGGCGGTTAGGTCAGCCCCAGCATTTT.

The chain is built from TRBV7-8 and TRBJ1-1; tentatively, D is TRBD1 (5 bases). The CDR3 is 13 amino acids. Germline CDR1 SGHVS, CDR2 FQNEAQ. V lost 1 base and J lost 4, with 7 bases in between. DNA of the CDR3: TGTGCCAGCAGCTTAGGTCAGGGCACTGAAGCTTTCTTT. Protein sequence: CASSLGQGTEAFF.

This clone was counted once. The chain joins TRBV30 to TRBJ1-6; tentatively, D is TRBD1 (6 bases). CDR1 is GTSNPN and CDR2 is SVGIG in the germline V gene (reference sequence). The CDR3 has 16 residues. Trimming shortened V by 2 bases and J by 6 bases, and 17 bases separated the two germline ends. The CDR3 region is CAWSNREKSPNSPLHF. CDR3 nucleotides: TGTGCCTGGAGTAACAGGGAAAAATCTCCTAATTCACCCCTCCACTTT.